This entry lists 2 T cell receptor beta chains sequenced from one sample in a study of blood T cells in healthy people across ages (dated by TCRdb to about 2015). Libraries were prepared through 5' RACE. TCRdb shows the sequencer as Illumina HiSeq 2500. A second PCR of roughly 6 to 11 cycles was run with a J-beta primer mix and a sample-barcoded 5' primer. Using fastp trimming at Q25 and MiXCR clonotype assembly, TCRdb reanalyzed the public sequencing data and kept in-frame beta chains. All rows with the same CDR3 protein become a single entry with the most common DNA and genes. Present in this sample are hundreds of thousands of distinct CDR3 sequences, about half of which were seen just once. Around 32% of the sample is in the top ten clones. Sequenced sample: blood. These receptors were collected from a woman in her sixties in good health.

The chain employs TRBV2 and TRBJ2-5; D gene uncertain. The CDR3 contains 13 residues. CDR1 is SNHLY and CDR2 is FYNNEI in the germline V gene. V dropped 4 bases and J dropped 4 bases, with 10 bases sitting between them. As DNA, the CDR3 is TGTGCCAGCAGTGTCGGCTTTAGAGAGACCCAGTACTTC. This encodes CASSVGFRETQYF.

The chain's CDR3 is CASSQERAGGPIYEQYF. CDR3 DNA: TGCGCCAGCAGCCAAGAACGAGCGGGAGGGCCCATTTATGAGCAGTACTTC. The chain is built from TRBV4-3 and TRBJ2-1, with 10 positions matching TRBD2. The end of the DNA fits TRBJ2-7 better, so the J call may be wrong. Germline V CDR1 and CDR2: LGHNA, YSLEER. This CDR3 contains 17 residues.